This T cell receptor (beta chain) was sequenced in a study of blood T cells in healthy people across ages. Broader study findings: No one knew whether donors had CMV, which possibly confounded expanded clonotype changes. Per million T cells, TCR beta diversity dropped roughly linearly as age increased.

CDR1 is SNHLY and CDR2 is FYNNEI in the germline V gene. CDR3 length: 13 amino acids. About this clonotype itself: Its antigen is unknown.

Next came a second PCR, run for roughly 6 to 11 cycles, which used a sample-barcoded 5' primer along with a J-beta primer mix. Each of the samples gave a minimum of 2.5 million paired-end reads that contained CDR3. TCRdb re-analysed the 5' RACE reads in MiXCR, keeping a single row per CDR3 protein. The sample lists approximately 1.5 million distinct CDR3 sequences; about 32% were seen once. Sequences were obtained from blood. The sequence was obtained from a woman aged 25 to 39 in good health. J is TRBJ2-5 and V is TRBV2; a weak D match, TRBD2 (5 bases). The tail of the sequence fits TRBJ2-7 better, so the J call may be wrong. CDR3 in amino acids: CASTLVAVPEQYF. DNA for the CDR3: TGTGCCAGCACACTAGTCGCGGTCCCCGAGCAGTACTTC.